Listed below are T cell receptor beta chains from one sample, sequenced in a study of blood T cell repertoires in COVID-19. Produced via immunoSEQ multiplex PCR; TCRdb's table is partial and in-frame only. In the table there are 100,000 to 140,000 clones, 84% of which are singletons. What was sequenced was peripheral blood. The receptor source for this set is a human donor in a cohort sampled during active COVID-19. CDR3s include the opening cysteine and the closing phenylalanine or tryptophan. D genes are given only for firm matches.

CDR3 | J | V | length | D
CASSPGGNGYTF | TRBJ1-2 | TRBV6-6 | 12 | .
CSVALDTNTEAFF | TRBJ1-1 | TRBV29-1 | 13 | .
CAWATGLSQYF | TRBJ2-5 | TRBV30 | 11 | TRBD1
CASSFTGTAFYGYTF | TRBJ1-2 | TRBV7-2 | 15 | TRBD1
CASSLGGSGTDTQYF | TRBJ2-3 | TRBV27 | 15 | .
CASSSGKSTGELFF | TRBJ2-2 | TRBV6-2/TRBV6-3 | 14 | .
CASSFSWTGDQPQHF | TRBJ1-5 | TRBV18 | 15 | TRBD1
CASSVGQGSQPQHF | TRBJ1-5 | TRBV9 | 14 | TRBD1
CASSFGLVEDTQYF | TRBJ2-3 | TRBV28 | 14 | .
CASSRSGGRETQYF | TRBJ2-5 | TRBV7-2 | 14 | TRBD1
CASSQTDGGYTF | TRBJ1-2 | TRBV28 | 12 | .
CASSPAGVILNEQFF | TRBJ2-1 | TRBV5-1 | 15 | TRBD2
CASSLNPGLAQNEQYF | TRBJ2-7 | TRBV7-3 | 16 | TRBD2
CASSNTGTDTQYF | TRBJ2-3 | TRBV6-5 | 13 | .
CASSQQGSGNTIYF | TRBJ1-3 | TRBV2 | 14 | .
CASSFDSLTDTQYF | TRBJ2-3 | TRBV7-3 | 14 | .
CASSVEAGFTGELFF | TRBJ2-2 | TRBV9 | 15 | TRBD2
CASSVEISGGKQYF | TRBJ2-7 | TRBV9 | 14 | TRBD2
CASSLVRGETQYF | TRBJ2-5 | TRBV12-3/TRBV12-4 | 13 | .
CASSEGGVFGYTF | TRBJ1-2 | TRBV25-1 | 13 | .
CASSLMSGYGYTF | TRBJ1-2 | TRBV7-8 | 13 | .
CASSPPDTGAIYNEQFF | TRBJ2-1 | TRBV18 | 17 | TRBD1
CASSFIRTGTSTDTQYF | TRBJ2-3 | TRBV5-8 | 17 | .
CASSQDMSSLFF | TRBJ2-1 | TRBV4-3 | 12 | .
CASSTGVETQYF | TRBJ2-5 | TRBV2 | 12 | TRBD1
CASSVKPGPNYGYTF | TRBJ1-2 | TRBV9 | 15 | .
CASGLNRGPGYEQYF | TRBJ2-7 | TRBV27 | 15 | TRBD1
CASSVTTENYGYTF | TRBJ1-2 | TRBV19 | 14 | .
CSVEGMTGTEAFF | TRBJ1-1 | TRBV29-1 | 13 | .
CASSLAGGLRDTQYF | TRBJ2-3 | TRBV5-4 | 15 | TRBD2
CASSQTQGAGTQYF | TRBJ2-3 | TRBV3-1/TRBV3-2 | 14 | TRBD1
CASSFRTSGYEQYF | TRBJ2-7 | TRBV11-3 | 14 | TRBD2
CASSLRQGLVAKNIQYF | TRBJ2-4 | TRBV7-2 | 17 | TRBD1
CASSFLENRQIQYF | TRBJ2-4 | TRBV7-2 | 14 | .
CASTPGRGLGMDTQYF | TRBJ2-3 | TRBV19 | 16 | TRBD2
CASSLSTNTGELFF | TRBJ2-2 | TRBV4-3 | 14 | .
CASSFSRQGGGYEQYF | TRBJ2-7 | TRBV27 | 16 | TRBD1
CASSPDRARGEPQHF | TRBJ1-5 | TRBV19 | 15 | TRBD1
CASSLGQGMWTEAFF | TRBJ1-1 | TRBV7-9 | 15 | TRBD1
CASSPSVRGPQETQYF | TRBJ2-5 | TRBV5-1 | 16 | .
CAISESRLDLQTQYF | TRBJ2-5 | TRBV10-3 | 15 | .
CASSSSGRALQETQYF | TRBJ2-5 | TRBV7-7 | 16 | TRBD2
CASSPSASGRNEQFF | TRBJ2-1 | TRBV7-7 | 15 | TRBD2
CASSLGSETLNTEAFF | TRBJ1-1 | TRBV5-1 | 16 | .
CASSLPGQLAKNIQYF | TRBJ2-4 | TRBV28 | 16 | .
CASSQVGGTEAFF | TRBJ1-1 | TRBV4-3 | 13 | .
CASSLHSGQPQHF | TRBJ1-5 | TRBV27 | 13 | .
CASSLGRGQQETQYF | TRBJ2-5 | TRBV13 | 15 | TRBD1
CASGTSGTSSYNEQFF | TRBJ2-1 | TRBV28 | 16 | TRBD2
CAWTRQPLNTEAFF | TRBJ1-1 | TRBV30 | 14 | .
CASRTNHGGGQEYGYTF | TRBJ1-2 | TRBV19 | 17 | TRBD1